These T cell receptor beta chains were read from a single sample in a study of STAT3 mutations in large granular lymphocyte leukemia. Clones were sequenced by immunoSEQ multiplex PCR, and TCRdb holds only the in-frame ones, with some missing. Among under 25,000 clones listed, about 92% were seen once. The sequenced material came from peripheral blood mononuclear cells. The receptors were gathered from a man aged 60-69 years with T-cell large granular lymphocyte leukemia. Some clones in this sample may be carry-over from other donors' samples. The CDR3 runs from the conserved cysteine through the conserved F or W. D genes are given only for firm matches. Clone size appears in some rows only: once, few, many, or a class for an expanded clone.

abundance,len,j_gene,d_gene,v_gene,CDR3nt,CDR3aa
.,16,TRBJ2-3,TRBD2,TRBV5-1,TGCGCCAGCAGCTCAAATAGCGGGAGGAGCACAGATACGCAGTATTTT,CASSSNSGRSTDTQYF
.,13,TRBJ2-2,.,TRBV9,TGTGCCAGCAGCGTGGAGGGATTCGGGGAGCTGTTTTTT,CASSVEGFGELFF
.,15,TRBJ1-1,TRBD1,TRBV5-5,TGTGCCAGCAGCACACAACACAGGGGTTCTATCGTAGCTTTCTTT,CASSTQHRGSIVAFF
few,16,TRBJ1-5,TRBD1,TRBV12-5,TGTGCTAGTGGTTTACCGGACAGGGGGACAAATCAGCCCCAGCATTTT,CASGLPDRGTNQPQHF
.,14,TRBJ2-5,.,TRBV30,TGTGCCTGGCGGCAGGGGGGGCTACAAGAGACCCAGTACTTC,CAWRQGGLQETQYF
.,15,TRBJ1-2,.,TRBV7-9,TGTGCCAGCAGCTTAGAAGCAGGGGCGGGCTATGGCTACACCTTC,CASSLEAGAGYGYTF
.,15,TRBJ1-1,.,TRBV4-3,TGCGCCAGCAGCCCCGGGGGAGTCGGGTACACTGAAGCTTTCTTT,CASSPGGVGYTEAFF
.,14,TRBJ1-2,.,TRBV9,TGTGCCAGCAGCAGTTCAGGACAAAACTATGGCTACACCTTC,CASSSSGQNYGYTF
.,15,TRBJ2-2,.,TRBV6-6,TGTGCCAGCAGCCGCGACCAAGGCGACACCGGGGAGCTGTTTTTT,CASSRDQGDTGELFF
once,12,TRBJ1-1,.,TRBV10-2,TGCGCCAGCAGTGTGGTGGGGGTGGACGCTTTCTTT,CASSVVGVDAFF
.,12,TRBJ1-2,.,TRBV30,TGTGCCTGGAGTCCAGGGGACTATGGCTACACCTTC,CAWSPGDYGYTF
.,13,TRBJ2-7,TRBD1,TRBV2,TGTGCCAGCAGTGTTGGGACAGCAGGCGAGCAGTACTTC,CASSVGTAGEQYF
.,14,TRBJ2-3,TRBD2,TRBV5-1,TGCGCCAGCGGACTAGCGGGAGGGTCAGATACGCAGTATTTT,CASGLAGGSDTQYF
.,14,TRBJ2-1,.,TRBV30,TGTGCCTGGATGGCTATATCCTCCTACAATGAGCAGTTCTTC,CAWMAISSYNEQFF
.,16,TRBJ2-5,TRBD2,TRBV5-1,TGCGCCAGCAGCTTGGGACTAGCGGGAGGGCAAGAGACCCAGTACTTC,CASSLGLAGGQETQYF
.,14,TRBJ2-5,.,TRBV5-1,TGCGCCAGCAGCTTGGGGACGGGAGAAGAGACCCAGTACTTC,CASSLGTGEETQYF
.,12,TRBJ2-7,.,TRBV7-2,TGTGCCAGCAGCTTAGCCGTCTACGAGCAGTACTTC,CASSLAVYEQYF
.,13,TRBJ1-2,TRBD1,TRBV29-1,TGCAGCGTTGAAGGGACAGGGAACTATGGCTACACCTTC,CSVEGTGNYGYTF
.,14,TRBJ2-3,.,TRBV5-1,TGCGCCAGCAGCTTGGTTTCGGGGGCAGATACGCAGTATTTT,CASSLVSGADTQYF
few,15,TRBJ2-5,TRBD1,TRBV4-1,TGCGCCAGCAGCCAAGGGCCAGGGGGCGGAGGGACCCAGTACTTC,CASSQGPGGGGTQYF
.,16,TRBJ2-2,TRBD2,TRBV18,TGTGCCAGCTCACCAGAAGCGGGGGGCGCTGCCGGGGAGCTGTTTTTT,CASSPEAGGAAGELFF
.,17,TRBJ1-2,.,TRBV15,TGTGCCACCAGCAGAGATCGAGGGACGGGCTTATTTGGGGGCTACACCTTC,CATSRDRGTGLFGGYTF
.,17,TRBJ2-3,TRBD2,TRBV5-4,TGTGCCAGCGGGCTAGCGGAACAGGCTCTACCCACAGATACGCAGTATTTT,CASGLAEQALPTDTQYF
.,14,TRBJ2-5,TRBD1,TRBV5-4,TGTGCCAGCAGCTCGGGACAGATCCAAGAGACCCAGTACTTC,CASSSGQIQETQYF
.,12,TRBJ2-7,TRBD2,TRBV29-1,TGCAGCGTCCGGGTAGCGGGGTACGAGCAGTACTTC,CSVRVAGYEQYF
few,13,TRBJ2-7,.,TRBV2,TGTGCCACAGCTGGCGGGGTATTGTACGAGCAGTACTTC,CATAGGVLYEQYF
.,20,TRBJ2-5,TRBD2,TRBV7-3,TGTGCCAGCAGCTTAACCGGGTTGGGTAGTGGCGGGAGGGCCGAAGAGACCCAGTACTTC,CASSLTGLGSGGRAEETQYF
.,14,TRBJ1-1,.,TRBV2,TGTGCCAGCAGTGAAGCGCTTCAGGCCGGGATCGCTTTCTTT,CASSEALQAGIAFF
.,14,TRBJ2-7,TRBD2,TRBV28,TGTGCCAGCAGTTTAGTACTAGCGGGCCACGAGCAGTACTTC,CASSLVLAGHEQYF
.,15,TRBJ2-3,.,TRBV5-1,TGCGCCAGCAGCTTGGGGGTGCCTAGGACAGATACGCAGTATTTT,CASSLGVPRTDTQYF
once,14,TRBJ2-3,.,TRBV6-4,TGTGCCAGCAGTGACGTAGCAGACACAGATACGCAGTATTTT,CASSDVADTDTQYF
.,16,TRBJ1-1,TRBD1,TRBV14,TGTGCCAGCAGCACTTGGGGGACAGGGGGCAACACTGAAGCTTTCTTT,CASSTWGTGGNTEAFF
.,14,TRBJ2-3,.,TRBV6-5,TGTGCCACTCGACTAGTGGGGCTCACAGATACGCAGTATTTT,CATRLVGLTDTQYF
.,16,TRBJ1-2,.,TRBV9,TGTGCCAGCACCGGGGGGTCGGGTCGTCTTTTCTATGGCTACACCTTC,CASTGGSGRLFYGYTF
medium-sized,13,TRBJ2-1,.,TRBV27,TGTGCCAGCAGTTTATCAAGGCGTAATGAGCAGTTCTTC,CASSLSRRNEQFF
few,16,TRBJ2-7,TRBD1,TRBV6-6,TGTGCCAGCAGTTACTCCGGACAGGGGGCTACTAGGGAGCAGTACTTC,CASSYSGQGATREQYF
.,13,TRBJ1-2,.,TRBV7-2,TGTGCCAGCAGCGCAGGACAGTCCTATGGCTACACCTTC,CASSAGQSYGYTF
.,13,TRBJ2-7,TRBD1,TRBV30,TGTGCCGGCGACAGGGGGCTCCCCTACGAGCAGTACTTC,CAGDRGLPYEQYF
.,12,TRBJ2-7,.,TRBV18,TGTGCCAGCTCACCGACTAGCTACGAGCAGTACTTC,CASSPTSYEQYF
.,20,TRBJ2-6,TRBD2,TRBV5-1,TGCGCCAGCAGCTCGACCGGAGGGACTAGCGGAGAGTCTGGGGCCAACGTCCTGACTTTC,CASSSTGGTSGESGANVLTF
.,15,TRBJ1-2,.,TRBV7-9,TGTGCCAGCAGCTTAGCGGCCGGAACTAACTATGGCTACACCTTC,CASSLAAGTNYGYTF